Below are 4 T cell receptor beta chains sequenced from a single sample in a study of radiotherapy plus CTLA-4 blockade in lung cancer. TCRdb's copy holds only in-frame clones and misses some; the assay was immunoSEQ multiplex PCR. The table shows around 80,000 clones, with about four fifths occurring only once. Sequencing was performed on peripheral blood, taken from a patient treated with radiotherapy plus ipilimumab. These receptors originate from a human donor with non-small cell lung cancer whose response to radiotherapy plus ipilimumab could not be evaluated. Some clones in this sample may be carry-over from other donors' samples.

The genes are TRBV7-2 and TRBJ2-3, with 8 positions matching TRBD2. The CDR3 is 14 residues long. The V and J ends lost 2 bases and 4 bases, in that order; junction bases with no gene match: 2. Germline V gives CDR1 SGHTA, CDR2 FQGNSA. This CDR3 is CASSLMTSADTQYF. In DNA form, the CDR3 reads TGTGCCAGCAGCTTAATGACTAGCGCAGATACGCAGTATTTT. The full variable domain, in which reference TRBV7-2 and TRBJ2-3 provide the parts outside the CDR3, is GAGVSQSPSNKVTEKGKDVELRCDPISGHTALYWYRQSLGQGLEFLIYFQGNSAPDKSGLPSDRFSAERTGGSVSTLTIQRTQQEDSAVYLCASSLMTSADTQYFGPGTRLTVL.

This chain uses TRBV10-3 with TRBJ1-1; possibly TRBD1 for D (5 bases). Trimming removed 0 bases at V and 3 bases at J, with 11 bases between. The CDR3 extends over 15 amino acids. Per germline, CDR1 ENHRY and CDR2 SYGVKD. For the CDR3, the DNA is TGTGCCATCAGTGAGTCGACCCGACAGTACACTGAAGCTTTCTTT. This sequence encodes CAISESTRQYTEAFF.

The sample holds one count of this clone. CDR3 region: CASSHRARNTEAFF. CDR3 in DNA: TGTGCCAGCAGCCACAGGGCCAGGAACACTGAAGCTTTCTTT. The chain is built from TRBV5-6 and TRBJ1-1, with TRBD1 as a possible D gene (6 bases). From germline, CDR1 is SGHDT and CDR2 YYEEEE. The length of the CDR3 is 14 residues. The V gene lost 4 bases and the J gene lost 1 base, with 11 bases spanning the gap. The full variable domain, rest sourced from reference TRBV5-6 and TRBJ1-1, is DAGVTQSPTHLIKTRGQQVTLRCSPKSGHDTVSWYQQALGQGPQFIFQYYEEEERQRGNFPDRFSGHQFPNYSSELNVNALLLGDSALYLCASSHRARNTEAFFGQGTRLTVV.

This clone has only a few counts. CDR3 DNA: TGTGCCAGCAGTGGTCCCCAAGGGGGTGAAAAACTGTTTTTT. Translation gives CASSGPQGGEKLFF. The chain couples TRBV2 to TRBJ1-4; a weak D match, TRBD1 (6 bases). Germline CDR1 reads SNHLY; CDR2 reads FYNNEI. CDR3 size: 14 residues. V was cut by 4 bases and J by 7 bases, with 13 bases left in between.